The 7 T cell receptor beta chains listed next were all sequenced from one sample in a study of blood T cell repertoires in COVID-19. Repertoires were generated with immunoSEQ multiplex PCR, while TCRdb's copy carries only in-frame clones and drops some. The repertoire holds roughly 160,000 clones, over 80% seen once, with under 3.5% in the top ten. Sequencing was done on a sample of peripheral blood. These receptor sequences come from a woman aged 60-75 years with acute or convalescent COVID-19.

This sequence joins TRBV7-9 and TRBJ1-5; TRBD1 agrees at 7 bases. Germline V gene lookup returns CDR1 SEHNR and CDR2 FQNEAQ (reference sequence). V was pared by 4 bases and J by 4 bases, with 4 bases of the junction left unmatched. This CDR3 comprises 14 residues. This chain's CDR3 is CASSSGQTNQPQHF. In DNA form, the CDR3 reads TGTGCCAGCAGCTCGGGACAGACTAATCAGCCCCAGCATTTT.

CDR3 sequence reads: CASSFGQGVNTEAFF. DNA for the CDR3: TGTGCCAGTAGTTTCGGACAGGGCGTGAACACTGAAGCTTTCTTT. The chain uses TRBV19 and TRBJ1-1; 8 positions match TRBD1. This CDR3 is built from 15 residues. Germline V gene data show CDR1 as LNHDA and CDR2 as SQIVND (reference sequence). V was pared by 5 bases and J by 0 bases, with 5 bases of the junction left unmatched.

The chain joins TRBV12-3 or TRBV12-4 to TRBJ2-2; no reliable D call. The V end lost 7 bases, the J end lost 7 bases, and 10 bases lay between the germline ends. The CDR3 length is 12 residues. CDR3 nucleotides: TGTGCCAGCATACGTGATAGCGGGGAGCTGTTTTTT. Residues: CASIRDSGELFF.

This clone appeared once. The rearrangement joins TRBV7-2 to TRBJ2-7, with 7 bases aligning to TRBD2. CDR3 length equals 16 residues. V dropped 0 bases and J dropped 0; count of bases not matched to a gene: 5. CDR1 is SGHTA and CDR2 is FQGNSA in the germline V gene. The CDR3 region has the DNA TGTGCCAGCAGCTTAGCTTGGGGAGGGAGCTCCTACGAGCAGTACTTC. It translates to CASSLAWGGSSYEQYF.

This clone has just one count. The chain recombines TRBV28 with TRBJ1-4; a weak D match, TRBD1 (6 bases). Trimming cost V 5 bases and J 4 bases, with 14 bases left between them. Per the germline V gene, CDR1 is MDHEN and CDR2 is SYDVKM. The CDR3 totals 15 residues. Here the CDR3 reads CASSGSGQHNEKLFF. The CDR3 bases are TGTGCCAGCAGTGGATCGGGACAACATAATGAAAAACTGTTTTTT.

The rearrangement joins TRBV2 to TRBJ1-4; D remains unclear. The CDR3 has 14 amino acids. The germline gives CDR1 SNHLY, CDR2 FYNNEI. Between the trimmed V and J ends, which lost 1 base and 3 bases, there was a span of 6 bases. CDR3 loop: CASSEGAANEKLFF. DNA for the CDR3: TGTGCCAGCAGTGAAGGGGCAGCTAATGAAAAACTGTTTTTT.

The chain employs TRBV4-3 and TRBJ1-3; 8 positions agree with TRBD1. J was trimmed by 6 bases and V by 0 bases; bases with no gene match: 1. The CDR3 runs 14 residues. The germline V gene has CDR1 LGHNA and CDR2 YSLEER. The CDR3 loop reads CASSQDQGANTIYF. The CDR3 DNA sequence: TGCGCCAGCAGCCAAGATCAGGGGGCAAACACCATATATTTT.